This TCR beta chain was captured in a study of shared clonotypes between healthy human individuals (TCRdb year 2020). Broadly, across the study: The cohort included three men and a couple of women between 18 and 49 years of age. For each donor, CD4 naive and CD4 memory were each given three plates, CD8 naive was given two plates, and CD8 memory was given one plate. To estimate repertoire size and how much clonotype sharing occurs between individuals, the study deeply sequenced the blood TCR repertoires of roughly 5 healthy adults. To increase sequencing depth and limit assay-specific biases, different laboratories used diverse techniques to prepare libraries and sequence TCR repertoires. Leukapheresis yielded between about 0.9 and 10 billion PBMCs per donor.

The full study reports these points: Because the study included only a small number of donors, the genetic and exposure-history diversity represented was limited. Naive subsets generally had larger estimated clonotype richness than memory subsets did. Across several donors, roughly 5.1% of naive CD4, 3% to 3.5% of naive CD8, about 2% of memory CD4, and roughly 0.4% of memory CD8 clonotypes were shared. Sampling was restricted to blood, and TCR repertoires in tissues likely differ from the TCR repertoires found in blood. Compared with non-shared clonotypes, clonotypes shared by all four sorted-subset donors had higher generation probabilities. Incomplete sequencing was indicated by rarefaction of sorted-subset datasets, despite the large sequencing depth. Pairwise subsampling indicated that sequencing depth was expected to affect the degree of clonotype sharing among donors.

TCR CDR3 regions were amplified from genomic DNA by multiplex PCR using the deep immunoSEQ assay. For each cell subset, the extracted genomic DNA was distributed evenly across all wells of several immunoSEQ 96-well plates, and each plate served as one replicate. For sorted subsets, each replicate PCR was loaded with roughly 190 ng genomic DNA, equivalent to 30,000 to 35,000 T cell genomes. Purified libraries were quantified with a Qubit 3.0 fluorometer, sized on a Bioanalyzer 2100, and re-quantified with the KAPA Library Quantification kit. Every immunoSEQ 96-well plate was sequenced on a dedicated single-read 150-cycle Illumina NextSeq 550 flow cell. Under the source paper's analysis protocol: Because only junctional sequences without quality scores were contained in the immunoSEQ output, filtering matching that applied to full-length reads could not be performed. To assign V/J genes and CDR3, sequences were annotated against IMGT germline references using PyIR, a Python wrapper for IgBLAST v1.9. Any read was removed if the V/J assignment was weak (E-value above 1e-6), the CDR3 was missing, or the read contained stop codons, out-of-frame junctions, or ambiguous translated residues. V3J clonotypes were defined as sequences sharing an identical inferred V gene, J gene, and CDR3 amino acid sequence. The percentage overlap between two repertoires was calculated by dividing the number of shared unique clonotypes by the size of the smaller repertoire. Repertoire richness was assessed with RTK rarefaction, the Chao1 estimator, and Recon v2.1 estimates of unobserved clonotypes. OLGA was used to compute generation probabilities for all TCRbeta clonotypes that the gDNA method yielded from a handful of donors. As stored in TCRdb, this immuneACCESS dataset retains in-frame rearrangements with V and J assigned. A fraction of the clones does not appear; measured against another copy, unresolved V genes explain less than half of the discrepancy, and the remainder lacks a known reason. For V, J and clone size, that table is used; D and trimming come from the DNA. This sample holds hundreds of thousands of clones; about 74% were observed only once. The ten largest account for over 1.5% of the sample.

The donors were healthy, HIV-negative adults who had no recently reported acute infections or vaccinations. Every donor was a Caucasian adult residing in Nashville, Tennessee, USA. CD4+ T cells were enriched by magnetic negative selection, after which naive cells were positively selected on CD45RA and the negative fraction was taken as the memory subset. Blood was obtained by leukapheresis, after which PBMCs were separated by Ficoll-Histopaque density gradient centrifugation and cryopreserved in liquid nitrogen vapor phase. Purity and quantity of every magnetically sorted T cell population were checked by analytical flow cytometry. From each sorted fraction, genomic DNA was isolated and quantified by UV absorbance on a Nanodrop 2000c. Remarks on this clone: Which antigen it targets is not known. Per-base qualities were not stored, and no clone one base away is much larger.

Ends trimmed: V by 4 bases, J by 3 bases; bases unmatched to a gene: 11. Spanning cysteine to phenylalanine, the CDR3 consists of 17 amino acids. Only the CDR3 DNA is retained, 51 bases long and in frame from the first base. CDR1 and CDR2 are read off the germline V gene as MGHDK and SYGVNS. The sequenced sample was memory CD4+ T cells sorted from blood. Read against the paper, the sample's cell subset or site label means: CD45RA-negative fraction. This chain joins TRBV25-1 to TRBJ1-2; 10 central nucleotides agree with TRBD1. This clonotype originated in a woman in her thirties in good health. CDR3 loop: CASSARTGTGADYGYTF. The bases are TGTGCCAGCAGTGCTAGGACCGGGACAGGGGCGGACTATGGCTACACCTTC.